This is a list of T cell receptor beta chains from one sample in a study of identical twins. A single record per CDR3 protein comes from TCRdb applying MiXCR to the 5' RACE reads. This sample has about 240,000 distinct CDR3 sequences, with about an eighth found just once. These data also featured in a second study, about yellow fever vaccine responses in identical twins.

The specimen was memory (CD45RO+) T cells sorted from blood. These receptors all come from a woman younger than 35 in good health. The CDR3 runs from the conserved cysteine through the conserved F or W. A D gene is named only where the DNA matches it firmly. Size tells how often a clone was seen (once, few, many) or the class of an expanded clone, and some rows leave it out.

j_call clone_size d_call v_call cdr3_aa cdr3_nt
TRBJ2-7 NA NA TRBV6-2/TRBV6-3 CASTPGRAKYEQYF TGTGCCAGCACCCCTGGCAGGGCTAAATACGAGCAGTACTTC
TRBJ1-2 many TRBD1 TRBV6-5 CASSLGQGTYGYTF TGTGCCAGCAGTCTGGGACAGGGGACCTATGGCTACACCTTC
TRBJ2-4 few NA TRBV6-5 CASSYSFRGVAKNIQYF TGTGCCAGCAGTTACTCGTTTCGCGGAGTAGCCAAAAACATTCAGTACTTC
TRBJ2-5 NA NA TRBV24-1 CATSDLGGGESEETQYF TGTGCCACCAGTGACCTCGGTGGGGGCGAATCCGAAGAGACCCAGTACTTC
TRBJ2-3 NA NA TRBV2 CASTLAIRTDTQYF TGTGCCAGCACTTTAGCGATACGCACAGATACGCAGTATTTT
TRBJ2-3 few NA TRBV7-3 CASSQRGGAGGDTQYF TGTGCCAGCAGCCAACGTGGGGGGGCCGGGGGAGATACGCAGTATTTT
TRBJ1-6 few NA TRBV3-1 CASSLKHGVRLVLHF TGTGCCAGCAGCCTCAAACACGGGGTGCGATTGGTCCTCCACTTT
TRBJ2-1 NA TRBD1 TRBV5-1 CASSLGQGAGNEQFF TGCGCCAGCAGCTTGGGACAGGGGGCAGGCAATGAGCAGTTCTTC
TRBJ2-7 NA NA TRBV9 CASSVPGDPEQYF TGTGCCAGCAGCGTCCCGGGGGACCCCGAGCAGTACTTC
TRBJ2-3 many TRBD2 TRBV7-3 CASSLMGGGRGDTQYF TGTGCCAGCAGCTTAATGGGCGGGGGTCGGGGAGATACGCAGTATTTT